These T cell receptor beta chains were read from a single sample in a study of blood T cell repertoires in COVID-19. Sequencing was performed with immunoSEQ multiplex PCR; in TCRdb, only in-frame clones are kept and a portion is missing. The sample yields roughly 73,000 clones, roughly 89% seen once. Sequencing was carried out using peripheral blood. These receptors originate from a man aged 80 or over with acute or convalescent COVID-19. CDR3s include the opening cysteine and the closing phenylalanine or tryptophan. D genes are given only for firm matches. Clone sizes are given selectively: once, few, many, or a class where the clone is expanded.

j_call | v_call | clone_size | d_call | cdr3_nt | cdr3_aa
TRBJ2-3 | TRBV3-1/TRBV3-2 | once | NA | TGTGCCAGCAGCTCCGGACAGCCTCGCACAGATACGCAGTATTTT | CASSSGQPRTDTQYF
TRBJ2-7 | TRBV6-5 | NA | TRBD1 | TGTGCCAGCAGTAGCTGGACAGGGTCTACCTACGAGCAGTACTTC | CASSSWTGSTYEQYF
TRBJ2-2 | TRBV5-6 | NA | NA | TGTGCCAGCAGCTTTGATTCACAAGTTAACACCGGGGAGCTGTTTTTT | CASSFDSQVNTGELFF
TRBJ1-1 | TRBV27 | NA | NA | TGTGCCAGTGCGTCAGGGATGGGTACTGAAGCTTTCTTT | CASASGMGTEAFF
TRBJ1-2 | TRBV29-1 | NA | NA | TGCAGCGCCGACAGCGATCACTATGGCTACACCTTC | CSADSDHYGYTF
TRBJ1-4 | TRBV5-4 | NA | NA | TGTGCCAGCAGCCACGCGGCAGGGGTGGATGAAAAACTGTTTTTT | CASSHAAGVDEKLFF
TRBJ1-5 | TRBV19 | NA | NA | TGTGCCAGTAGTATATTGGACTCGGTAAACAATCAGCCCCAGCATTTT | CASSILDSVNNQPQHF
TRBJ2-3 | TRBV9 | NA | NA | TGTGCCAGCAGCGTAGAAGGGACTTTTACGCAGTATTTT | CASSVEGTFTQYF
TRBJ2-1 | TRBV18 | NA | NA | TGTGCCAGCTCACCACTAGCAGGGGGGTCCTACAATGAGCAGTTCTTC | CASSPLAGGSYNEQFF
TRBJ2-1 | TRBV7-3 | NA | NA | TGTGCCAGCAGCTTAGACAGTTCCTACAATGAGCAGTTCTTC | CASSLDSSYNEQFF
TRBJ1-6 | TRBV14 | NA | NA | TGTGCCAGCAGCCAAGATGCCAGGGTTCATAATTCACCCCTCCACTTT | CASSQDARVHNSPLHF
TRBJ2-1 | TRBV24-1 | NA | TRBD1 | TGTGCCACCAGTGATCCGACAGGGAATGAGCAGTTCTTC | CATSDPTGNEQFF
TRBJ2-3 | TRBV6-5 | NA | NA | TGTGCCAGCAGTTACGGCGGGGTGGCAGATACGCAGTATTTT | CASSYGGVADTQYF
TRBJ1-5 | TRBV5-1 | NA | TRBD1 | TGCGCCAGCAGCTCGACAGGGTCGGATAATCAGCCCCAGCATTTT | CASSSTGSDNQPQHF
TRBJ1-1 | TRBV5-1 | NA | TRBD1 | TGCGCCAGCAGCCAGGGGGGAATGAACACTGAAGCTTTCTTT | CASSQGGMNTEAFF
TRBJ1-2 | TRBV12-3/TRBV12-4 | once | NA | TGTGCCAGCGGCCTAGGGGTCTATGGCTACACCTTC | CASGLGVYGYTF
TRBJ2-1 | TRBV6-5 | NA | NA | TGTGCCAGCAGTTTAAGCCTGTACAATGAGCAGTTCTTC | CASSLSLYNEQFF
TRBJ1-1 | TRBV12-3/TRBV12-4 | NA | NA | TGTGCCAGCAGTTCTACGAGTAACACTGAAGCTTTCTTT | CASSSTSNTEAFF
TRBJ1-2 | TRBV7-9 | NA | NA | TGTGCCAGCAGCTTGGGGGGTTCTAACTATGGCTACACCTTC | CASSLGGSNYGYTF
TRBJ2-7 | TRBV6-5 | NA | NA | TGTGCCAGCAGTAGTACTAAGGAGCAGTACTTC | CASSSTKEQYF
TRBJ1-6 | TRBV2 | NA | TRBD1 | TGTGCCACGAATGGGGACAGTCAAGATTCACCCCTCCACTTT | CATNGDSQDSPLHF
TRBJ2-6 | TRBV19 | NA | TRBD2 | TGTGCCAGTACCCCTACGGGACTAGCGGGTTCTGGGGCCAACGTCCTGACTTTC | CASTPTGLAGSGANVLTF
TRBJ2-1 | TRBV5-6 | NA | TRBD2 | TGTGCCAGCAGACTAGCGGGCTCCTACAATGAGCAGTTCTTC | CASRLAGSYNEQFF
TRBJ2-1 | TRBV7-9 | NA | NA | TGTGCCAGCAGCTTAGGATATGCTAGCTTTTACAATGAGCAGTTCTTC | CASSLGYASFYNEQFF
TRBJ2-2 | TRBV7-9 | NA | NA | TGTGCCAGCAGCCCCCAAGAGGGAAGGAACACCGGGGAGCTGTTTTTT | CASSPQEGRNTGELFF
TRBJ2-5 | TRBV5-1 | NA | NA | TGCGCCAGCAGCCCGGAGGGAAGGCAAGAGACCCAGTACTTC | CASSPEGRQETQYF
TRBJ1-1 | TRBV5-1 | once | NA | TGCGCCAGCAGCTTGAATTGGGTCGGAGTGACTGAAGCTTTCTTT | CASSLNWVGVTEAFF
TRBJ1-4 | TRBV7-9 | NA | NA | TGTGCCAGCAATGAAGGGGCTAATGAAAAACTGTTTTTT | CASNEGANEKLFF
TRBJ1-1 | TRBV15 | NA | NA | TGTGCCACCAGCAGGGGCTATACTGAAGCTTTCTTT | CATSRGYTEAFF
TRBJ1-5 | TRBV19 | NA | TRBD1 | TGTGCCAGTAGTATAGGGGACAGGGTAGGACAGCCCCAGCATTTT | CASSIGDRVGQPQHF
TRBJ2-3 | TRBV19 | once | NA | TGTGCCAGTAGTATTAGGACATTCACAGATACGCAGTATTTT | CASSIRTFTDTQYF
TRBJ1-5 | TRBV2 | NA | TRBD1 | TGTGCCAGCAGCGTAGGGACAGGTGGCAATCAGCCCCAGCATTTT | CASSVGTGGNQPQHF
TRBJ1-1 | TRBV6-5 | few | NA | TGTGCCAGCGCTCCATTTGGGGCCTTGTACACTGAAGCTTTCTTT | CASAPFGALYTEAFF
TRBJ1-2 | TRBV5-6 | NA | NA | TGTGCCAGCAGCTCACTGGACAAGTACTATGGCTACACCTTC | CASSSLDKYYGYTF
TRBJ1-1 | TRBV18 | NA | NA | TGTGCCAGCTCACCACCGCTCGGCGGCACTGAAGCTTTCTTT | CASSPPLGGTEAFF
TRBJ2-7 | TRBV5-1 | NA | NA | TGCGCCAGCAGCTTTACCGCAGGGGTATCCTACGAGCAGTACTTC | CASSFTAGVSYEQYF
TRBJ2-1 | TRBV2 | NA | TRBD2 | TGTGCCAGCACCACGGGACTAGCGAACAATGAGCAGTTCTTC | CASTTGLANNEQFF
TRBJ1-5 | TRBV19 | NA | TRBD1 | TGTGCCAGTAGTTTCACAGGGGGCAGACAGCCCCAGCATTTT | CASSFTGGRQPQHF
TRBJ1-2 | TRBV9 | NA | TRBD1 | TGTGCCAGCAGCCCGACAGGGACCTATGGCTACACCTTC | CASSPTGTYGYTF
TRBJ2-5 | TRBV3-1/TRBV3-2 | NA | TRBD1 | TGTGCCAGCAGCCACGTAGGGGGCGCGGAGACCCAGTACTTC | CASSHVGGAETQYF
TRBJ1-6 | TRBV10-2 | NA | TRBD1 | TGCGCCAGCAGTGAGCAAGGGGGCGGTTCACCCCTCCACTTT | CASSEQGGGSPLHF
TRBJ2-3 | TRBV25-1 | NA | NA | TGTGCCAGCAGGACAGTCGCAGATACGCAGTATTTT | CASRTVADTQYF
TRBJ2-3 | TRBV4-1 | NA | TRBD2 | TGCGCCAGCAGCCAAGATACGTTCGGTAGCGGGGGGGCAGATACGCAGTATTTT | CASSQDTFGSGGADTQYF
TRBJ1-2 | TRBV23-1 | NA | TRBD1 | TGCGCCAGCAGTCCTCGGGCAGGGGGAAGAGCTAACTATGGCTACACCTTC | CASSPRAGGRANYGYTF
TRBJ2-7 | TRBV5-6 | NA | TRBD1 | TGTGCCAGCAACGTACAGGGGGGCTCCTACGAGCAGTACTTC | CASNVQGGSYEQYF
TRBJ2-7 | TRBV11-2 | NA | NA | TGTGCCAGCAGCTCTCGAATGGGGACTCTAACCCACGAGCAGTACTTC | CASSSRMGTLTHEQYF
TRBJ2-1 | TRBV11-2 | once | TRBD2 | TGTGCCAGCAGCTCCGGACTAGCGGGAGGGAAGAATGAGCAGTTCTTC | CASSSGLAGGKNEQFF
TRBJ1-1 | TRBV5-1 | NA | NA | TGCGCCAGCAGCTTGGGAGGATCGGGGGGCAAGAACACTGAAGCTTTCTTT | CASSLGGSGGKNTEAFF
TRBJ2-7 | TRBV2 | few | NA | TGTGCCACCGAGGGGGACTCCTACGAGCAGTACTTC | CATEGDSYEQYF
TRBJ2-3 | TRBV18 | NA | TRBD1 | TGTGCCAGCTCAGTACAGGGGGCCGTCATTGCAGATACGCAGTATTTT | CASSVQGAVIADTQYF
TRBJ2-7 | TRBV2 | NA | NA | TGTGCCAGCAAAGGGGGTTCCTACGAGCAGTACTTC | CASKGGSYEQYF
TRBJ2-2 | TRBV5-1 | NA | TRBD2 | TGCGCCAGCAGCTTGAGAGGTAGCGGGAGGACGACGACCGGGGAGCTGTTTTTT | CASSLRGSGRTTTGELFF
TRBJ1-2 | TRBV30 | NA | TRBD1 | TGTGCCTGGAGTAGGGCGGGACAGGGCTCTGGCTACACCTTC | CAWSRAGQGSGYTF
TRBJ1-2 | TRBV24-1 | NA | NA | TGTGCCACCAGTGATTTGGGCCGGGACTATGGCTACACCTTC | CATSDLGRDYGYTF